The rows below give T cell receptor beta chains drawn from one sample of a study of T cell repertoires in cytomegalovirus infection. TCRdb re-called the reads with MiXCR, one entry per CDR3 protein. This sample has roughly 150,000 distinct CDR3 sequences, with around 22% found just once. Sequenced: PBMCs. The receptors were sampled from a human donor in good health (CMV status not recorded). Some clones in this sample may be carry-over from other donors' samples. Both conserved end residues are part of each CDR3. Each record gives: D gene, clone size, V gene, J gene, CDR3 protein, CDR3 DNA. The D gene is left open where the match is weak. Clone size is stated in some rows and not others, as once, few, many or a class when expanded.

>NA|many|TRBV7-3|TRBJ1-3
CASSLRRGNTIYF
TGTGCCAGCAGCCTCAGAAGGGGAAACACCATATATTTT
>NA|NA|TRBV28|TRBJ2-1
CASSSQEASGNEQFF
TGTGCCAGCAGTTCGCAGGAGGCTTCAGGGAATGAGCAGTTCTTC
>NA|once|TRBV20-1|TRBJ1-1
CSARDRQINTEAFF
TGCAGTGCTAGAGACCGACAGATAAACACTGAAGCTTTCTTT
>TRBD1|NA|TRBV12-3/TRBV12-4|TRBJ1-6
CASSRDRNSPLHF
TGTGCCAGCAGTAGGGACAGAAATTCACCCCTCCACTTT
>NA|NA|TRBV5-6|TRBJ2-7
CASSASSYLQYF
TGTGCCAGCAGCGCGAGCTCCTACTTGCAGTACTTC
>TRBD1|NA|TRBV27|TRBJ2-1
CASSPLRTGGQIIDEQFF
TGTGCCAGCAGTCCCCTCCGGACAGGGGGCCAAATAATCGATGAGCAGTTCTTC
>TRBD2|NA|TRBV28|TRBJ2-3
CASGRLAGAVTDTQYF
TGTGCCAGCGGAAGACTAGCGGGGGCCGTCACAGATACGCAGTATTTT
>NA|many|TRBV7-2|TRBJ2-4
CASRSGNENIQYF
TGTGCCAGCCGGTCCGGGAATGAAAACATTCAGTACTTC
>NA|few|TRBV24-1|TRBJ2-2
CATSAGGTGELFF
TGTGCCACCAGTGCGGGCGGAACCGGGGAGCTGTTTTTT
>TRBD2|NA|TRBV4-1|TRBJ2-7
CASSPRLAGDYEQYF
TGCGCCAGCAGCCCAAGACTAGCGGGGGACTACGAGCAGTACTTC
>NA|many|TRBV29-1|TRBJ2-6
CSVEVPLGPQGTTSGANVLTF
TGCAGCGTTGAAGTTCCCCTAGGTCCACAGGGAACAACCTCTGGGGCCAACGTCCTGACTTTC
>TRBD1|few|TRBV10-3|TRBJ2-7
CAILRTGEGYEQYF
TGTGCCATCCTCCGGACAGGGGAAGGGTACGAGCAGTACTTC
>NA|few|TRBV28|TRBJ2-7
CASSSISSYEQYF
TGTGCCAGCAGTTCCATTAGCTCCTACGAGCAGTACTTC
>TRBD2|NA|TRBV5-1|TRBJ2-3
CASSSTSGSLTDTQYF
TGCGCCAGCAGCTCGACTAGCGGGAGTCTCACAGATACGCAGTATTTT
>NA|NA|TRBV6-1|TRBJ2-2
CASSRLTDYTGELFF
TGTGCCAGCAGTCGTTTGACAGATTACACCGGGGAGCTGTTTTTT
>NA|NA|TRBV29-1|TRBJ2-2
CSGQDSPNTGELFF
TGCAGCGGCCAGGACTCTCCGAACACCGGGGAGCTGTTTTTT
>TRBD1|NA|TRBV10-3|TRBJ1-5
CAISEGGQGGQPQHF
TGTGCCATCAGTGAAGGGGGACAGGGGGGTCAGCCCCAGCATTTT
>NA|many|TRBV7-3|TRBJ2-3
CASSLKQGSTDTQYF
TGTGCCAGCAGCTTAAAGCAGGGGAGCACAGATACGCAGTATTTT
>TRBD2|few|TRBV7-9|TRBJ2-1
CASSLEAGVYNEQFF
TGTGCCAGCAGCTTGGAAGCGGGAGTCTACAATGAGCAGTTCTTC
>NA|NA|TRBV30|TRBJ2-3
CAWSVKDTQYF
TGTGCCTGGAGTGTAAAGGATACGCAGTATTTT
>NA|NA|TRBV3-1|TRBJ1-3
CASSETGMAGNTIYF
TGTGCCAGCAGCGAAACAGGGATGGCTGGAAACACCATATATTTT
>NA|many|TRBV7-2|TRBJ1-4
CASSSTSGEKLFF
TGTGCCAGCAGCTCAACCTCAGGAGAAAAACTGTTTTTT
>NA|many|TRBV28|TRBJ2-7
CASSPRGGGATHEQYF
TGTGCCAGCAGTCCAAGAGGAGGGGGCGCTACCCACGAGCAGTACTTC
>NA|NA|TRBV5-1|TRBJ1-1
CASSLAGRAEGTEAFF
TGCGCCAGCAGCTTGGCCGGTAGGGCGGAGGGAACTGAAGCTTTCTTT
>TRBD2|few|TRBV6-5|TRBJ2-1
CASGTLGGTYNEQFF
TGTGCCAGCGGTACGCTGGGGGGGACCTACAATGAGCAGTTCTTC
>NA|few|TRBV30|TRBJ2-7
CAWSGDNILSEQYF
TGTGCCTGGAGTGGTGACAATATCCTCTCCGAGCAGTACTTC
>TRBD1|NA|TRBV6-5|TRBJ2-7
CASSIDRGPLNEQYF
TGTGCCAGCAGCATAGACAGGGGCCCCTTAAACGAGCAGTACTTC
>NA|few|TRBV12-3/TRBV12-4|TRBJ2-5
CASRSSRWRGETQYF
TGTGCCAGCAGGTCCTCTAGGTGGCGCGGAGAGACCCAGTACTTC
>NA|many|TRBV7-6|TRBJ1-1
CASSFGSAADTEAFF
TGTGCCAGCAGCTTCGGGTCGGCAGCGGACACTGAAGCTTTCTTT
>NA|NA|TRBV7-2|TRBJ1-1
CASSWGGGLEAFF
TGTGCCAGCAGCTGGGGGGGGGGGCTTGAAGCTTTCTTT
>TRBD1|few|TRBV7-6|TRBJ2-7
CASSVGTGAPSYEQYF
TGTGCCAGCAGCGTCGGGACAGGGGCTCCGTCCTACGAGCAGTACTTC
>TRBD1|many|TRBV7-2|TRBJ1-2
CASSPGQNNYGYTF
TGTGCCAGCAGCCCGGGACAGAACAACTATGGCTACACCTTC
>NA|many|TRBV7-2|TRBJ2-3
CASSYGSDTQYF
TGTGCCAGCAGCTACGGCTCCGATACGCAGTATTTT
>NA|NA|TRBV6-5|TRBJ1-2
CASTGGGTHYGYTF
TGTGCCAGCACCGGTGGTGGCACCCACTATGGCTACACCTTC
>NA|few|TRBV24-1|TRBJ1-1
CATSDSSTNTEAFF
TGTGCCACCAGTGATTCCTCCACGAACACTGAAGCTTTCTTT
>TRBD2|NA|TRBV28|TRBJ2-5
CASSLRSSGLETQYF
TGTGCCAGCAGTTTAAGGTCTAGCGGGTTGGAGACCCAGTACTTC
>NA|NA|TRBV28|TRBJ2-3
CASSLAVVGRTQYF
TGTGCCAGCAGTTTGGCGGTGGTTGGGCGTACGCAGTATTTT
>NA|NA|TRBV28|TRBJ2-1
CASSPEKEINEQFF
TGTGCCAGCAGTCCCGAGAAAGAAATCAATGAGCAGTTCTTC
>TRBD1|once|TRBV28|TRBJ1-2
CASSPDRDGYTF
TGTGCCAGCAGTCCCGACAGGGACGGCTACACCTTC
>NA|many|TRBV7-6|TRBJ2-1
CASSLGGVPYNEQFF
TGTGCCAGCAGCTTAGGGGGAGTCCCCTACAATGAGCAGTTCTTC
>TRBD1|many|TRBV7-8|TRBJ2-7
CASSARDRGAYEQYF
TGTGCCAGCAGCGCCCGGGACAGGGGTGCCTACGAGCAGTACTTC
>NA|few|TRBV20-1|TRBJ2-1
CSARAGGRRDEQFF
TGCAGTGCTAGAGCTGGTGGGCGGAGGGATGAGCAGTTCTTC
>TRBD1|few|TRBV28|TRBJ1-1
CASRPGQGANTEAFF
TGTGCCAGCAGACCAGGACAGGGGGCGAACACTGAAGCTTTCTTT
>TRBD2|NA|TRBV28|TRBJ2-5
CASTSLWGGETQYF
TGTGCCAGCACCTCACTTTGGGGGGGAGAGACCCAGTACTTC
>TRBD1|many|TRBV7-9|TRBJ2-7
CASSRDRPEQYF
TGTGCCAGCAGCCGGGACAGACCCGAGCAGTACTTC
>NA|NA|TRBV7-9|TRBJ2-1
CASSLATIYYNEQFF
TGTGCCAGCAGCTTAGCGACTATCTACTACAATGAGCAGTTCTTC
>TRBD2|once|TRBV6-6|TRBJ2-7
CASRASGAYEQYF
TGTGCCAGCCGGGCTAGCGGAGCCTACGAGCAGTACTTC